Listed below are T cell receptor beta chains from one sample, sequenced in a study of blood T cell repertoires in COVID-19. Libraries were prepared by immunoSEQ multiplex PCR; TCRdb keeps only in-frame clonotypes and omits some of them. The table includes under 85,000 clones, 80% to 90% detected once. The sequenced sample consisted of peripheral blood. Source of these receptors: a man over 45 with active COVID-19. Each CDR3 is given with its conserved first and last residue. Each record gives: V gene, J gene, D gene, clone size, CDR3 protein, CDR3 DNA. A D gene is named only where the DNA matches it firmly. Clone size, where shown, is once, few, many, or a class for clones that have expanded.

TRBV7-2	TRBJ2-3	NA	NA	CASSPGGSTDTQYF	TGTGCCAGCAGCCCCGGAGGCAGTACAGATACGCAGTATTTT
TRBV2	TRBJ1-3	TRBD1	NA	CASSGDRVTTGNTIYF	TGTGCCAGCAGTGGGGACAGGGTTACTACTGGAAACACCATATATTTT
TRBV15	TRBJ1-2	TRBD1	NA	CATSRDLFGQGFYTF	TGTGCCACCAGCAGAGATCTTTTTGGACAGGGCTTCTACACCTTC
TRBV27	TRBJ2-1	TRBD2	once	CASSPPTSGRSSYNEQFF	TGTGCCAGCAGTCCCCCGACTAGCGGGAGGTCTTCCTACAATGAGCAGTTCTTC
TRBV5-1	TRBJ2-5	NA	NA	CASSLGPIQAQYF	TGCGCCAGCAGCTTGGGGCCCATCCAGGCCCAGTACTTC
TRBV7-8	TRBJ1-5	NA	NA	CASSPRNRVNQPQHF	TGTGCCAGCAGCCCCCGGAACAGGGTGAATCAGCCCCAGCATTTT
TRBV27	TRBJ2-7	TRBD1	NA	CASSAAARDRVYEQYF	TGTGCCAGCAGTGCGGCTGCCCGGGACAGGGTCTACGAGCAGTACTTC
TRBV30	TRBJ1-2	TRBD1	NA	CAWNDRAGYTF	TGTGCCTGGAATGACAGGGCTGGCTACACCTTC
TRBV7-6	TRBJ2-5	TRBD2	NA	CASSSFGGGAPGTQYF	TGTGCCAGCAGCTCCTTCGGCGGGGGGGCCCCTGGGACCCAGTACTTC
TRBV6-2/TRBV6-3	TRBJ2-7	NA	NA	CASSYLRGTEQYF	TGTGCCAGCAGTTACCTCAGGGGTACCGAGCAGTACTTC
TRBV11-2	TRBJ2-1	NA	NA	CASSFTPRGNEQFF	TGTGCCAGCAGCTTTACCCCTAGGGGTAATGAGCAGTTCTTC
TRBV21-1	TRBJ1-2	NA	NA	CASSNRPGPTNYGYTF	TGTGCCAGCAGCAATAGGCCGGGTCCCACTAACTATGGCTACACCTTC
TRBV19	TRBJ2-1	TRBD2	NA	CASTPTSGSSNEQFF	TGTGCCAGCACCCCGACTAGCGGGAGTAGTAATGAGCAGTTCTTC
TRBV12-5	TRBJ1-2	NA	NA	CASGFPSRGDFYGYTF	TGTGCTAGTGGTTTCCCTTCCAGGGGAGACTTCTATGGCTACACCTTC
TRBV6-5	TRBJ1-1	NA	once	CASTKTAINTEAFF	TGTGCCAGCACTAAGACAGCTATCAACACTGAAGCTTTCTTT
TRBV7-2	TRBJ2-5	NA	NA	CASSRATHAETQYF	TGTGCCAGCAGTAGAGCGACCCACGCAGAGACCCAGTACTTC
TRBV19	TRBJ1-5	NA	NA	CASSIAGRGYSNQPQHF	TGTGCCAGTAGTATTGCTGGTCGGGGTTATAGCAATCAGCCCCAGCATTTT
TRBV6-5	TRBJ2-2	NA	few	CASMDGQNTGELFF	TGTGCCAGCATGGACGGACAGAACACCGGGGAGCTGTTTTTT
TRBV7-2	TRBJ1-2	TRBD1	once	CASSSGQGGGYTF	TGTGCCAGCAGCTCGGGACAGGGGGGAGGCTACACCTTC
TRBV6-2/TRBV6-3	TRBJ2-1	NA	NA	CASSYQLENEQFF	TGTGCCAGCAGTTACCAACTAGAGAATGAGCAGTTCTTC
TRBV9	TRBJ1-3	TRBD1	NA	CASSARTGRYTIYF	TGTGCCAGCAGCGCCCGGACAGGCCGGTACACCATATATTTT
TRBV18	TRBJ1-1	NA	NA	CASSSNRNTEAFF	TGTGCCAGCTCAAGTAACAGAAACACTGAAGCTTTCTTT
TRBV19	TRBJ1-2	NA	NA	CASSIGQTYGYTF	TGTGCCAGTAGTATTGGGCAGACGTATGGCTACACCTTC
TRBV7-9	TRBJ1-1	NA	NA	CASSPPQTGPPNTEAFF	TGTGCCAGCAGCCCTCCACAGACAGGCCCGCCGAACACTGAAGCTTTCTTT
TRBV7-2	TRBJ2-3	TRBD2	NA	CASSSLYGSGKDTQYF	TGTGCCAGCAGCTCCCTTTATGGTAGCGGGAAGGATACGCAGTATTTT
TRBV7-9	TRBJ2-3	TRBD2	NA	CASTGLSGSPGDTQYF	TGTGCCAGCACCGGGCTGAGCGGGAGCCCTGGGGATACGCAGTATTTT
TRBV6-4	TRBJ2-7	NA	NA	CAAASEQYF	TGTGCCGCGGCCAGCGAGCAGTACTTC
TRBV19	TRBJ1-1	TRBD1	once	CASSPRTGGNAEAFF	TGTGCCAGTAGTCCACGGACAGGGGGAAACGCTGAAGCTTTCTTT
TRBV6-6	TRBJ2-2	NA	NA	CASRGTSRTGELFF	TGTGCCAGCAGGGGTACTAGCCGCACCGGGGAGCTGTTTTTT
TRBV7-6	TRBJ2-1	NA	NA	CASSLSGSNNEQFF	TGTGCCAGCAGCCTCAGCGGGTCAAACAATGAGCAGTTCTTC
TRBV7-9	TRBJ1-1	NA	NA	CASSLGEEAFGAFF	TGTGCCAGCAGCCTAGGAGAGGAGGCCTTTGGAGCTTTCTTT
TRBV18	TRBJ1-1	TRBD1	NA	CASSPGQGTNTEAFF	TGTGCCAGCTCGCCGGGACAGGGCACGAACACTGAAGCTTTCTTT
TRBV5-4	TRBJ2-7	TRBD1	NA	CASSLGGTGPEKQYF	TGTGCCAGCAGTTTGGGGGGGACAGGGCCTGAGAAGCAGTACTTC
TRBV9	TRBJ1-2	TRBD1	NA	CASNGQGAGYGYTF	TGTGCCAGCAACGGACAGGGGGCCGGGTATGGCTACACCTTC
TRBV11-2	TRBJ1-2	NA	NA	CASTLGRGRSYGYTF	TGTGCCAGCACCCTAGGCCGGGGTAGGAGCTATGGCTACACCTTC
TRBV27	TRBJ2-1	TRBD2	NA	CASSSTVRGLAVNNEQFF	TGTGCCAGCAGTTCAACTGTGAGAGGACTAGCGGTAAACAATGAGCAGTTCTTC
TRBV11-2	TRBJ1-6	TRBD1	NA	CASSLYRGSNSPLHF	TGTGCCAGCAGCTTATACAGGGGGTCTAATTCACCCCTCCACTTT
TRBV4-1	TRBJ2-2	TRBD2	NA	CASSQDMRGRAGELFF	TGCGCCAGCAGCCAAGACATGCGCGGGAGGGCCGGGGAGCTGTTTTTT
TRBV29-1	TRBJ2-3	TRBD1	NA	CSVEDPDRGSSTDTQYF	TGCAGCGTTGAAGATCCTGACAGGGGAAGTAGCACAGATACGCAGTATTTT
TRBV7-3	TRBJ2-5	NA	NA	CASSFRQKGQKTQYF	TGTGCCAGCAGCTTCCGACAGAAGGGCCAGAAGACCCAGTACTTC
TRBV9	TRBJ2-7	TRBD1	NA	CASSGGTGRTWQYF	TGTGCCAGCAGCGGGGGGACAGGACGCACTTGGCAGTACTTC
TRBV6-5	TRBJ2-3	TRBD2	NA	CATSPGLEDTQYF	TGTGCCACCTCTCCGGGACTAGAAGATACGCAGTATTTT
TRBV11-2	TRBJ2-7	TRBD2	NA	CASSFGGGYEQYF	TGTGCCAGCAGCTTTGGGGGGGGCTACGAGCAGTACTTC
TRBV24-1	TRBJ1-2	NA	NA	CATQEGTRGYTF	TGTGCCACCCAAGAAGGGACTAGAGGCTACACCTTC
TRBV6-4	TRBJ2-2	NA	NA	CASSPGDTGELFF	TGTGCCAGCAGTCCAGGCGACACCGGGGAGCTGTTTTTT
TRBV10-1	TRBJ2-3	NA	NA	CATGVGDTQYF	TGCGCCACAGGGGTTGGAGATACGCAGTATTTT
TRBV19	TRBJ1-2	TRBD1	NA	CASSIRTGANYGYTF	TGTGCCAGTAGTATCCGGACAGGGGCTAACTATGGCTACACCTTC
TRBV6-6	TRBJ2-1	NA	NA	CASSPNHEQFF	TGTGCCAGCAGCCCAAATCATGAGCAGTTCTTC
TRBV5-1	TRBJ1-6	TRBD1	NA	CASSLVRTGAGSPLHF	TGCGCCAGCAGCTTGGTACGGACAGGGGCAGGGTCACCCCTCCACTTT
TRBV6-5	TRBJ2-3	NA	NA	CASSISFTDTQYF	TGTGCCAGCAGTATCTCCTTCACAGATACGCAGTATTTT